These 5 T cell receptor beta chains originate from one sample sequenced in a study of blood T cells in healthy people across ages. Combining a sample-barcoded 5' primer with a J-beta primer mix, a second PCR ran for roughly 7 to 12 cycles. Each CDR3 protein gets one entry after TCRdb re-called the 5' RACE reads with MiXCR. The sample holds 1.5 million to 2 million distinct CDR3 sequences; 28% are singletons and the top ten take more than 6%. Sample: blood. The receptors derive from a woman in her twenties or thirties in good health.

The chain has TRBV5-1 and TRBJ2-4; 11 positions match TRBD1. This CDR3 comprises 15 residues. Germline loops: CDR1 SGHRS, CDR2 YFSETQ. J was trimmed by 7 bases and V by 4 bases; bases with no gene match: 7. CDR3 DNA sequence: TGCGCCAGCAGCATCCCCGGGACAGGGGGGAACATTCAGTACTTC. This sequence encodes CASSIPGTGGNIQYF.

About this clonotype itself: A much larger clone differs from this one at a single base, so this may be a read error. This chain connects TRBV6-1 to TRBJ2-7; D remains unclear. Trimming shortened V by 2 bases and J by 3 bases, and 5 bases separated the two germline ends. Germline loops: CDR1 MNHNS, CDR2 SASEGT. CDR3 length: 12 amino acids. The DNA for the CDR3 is TGTGCCAGCAGTGAAAACCTCTACGAGCAGTACTTC. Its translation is CASSENLYEQYF.

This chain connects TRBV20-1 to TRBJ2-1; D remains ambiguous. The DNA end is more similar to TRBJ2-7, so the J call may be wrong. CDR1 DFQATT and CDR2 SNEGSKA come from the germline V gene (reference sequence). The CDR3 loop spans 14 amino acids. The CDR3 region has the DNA TGCAGTGCTAAATTACCGCTCGGGTACAATGAGCAGTACTTC. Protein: CSAKLPLGYNEQYF.

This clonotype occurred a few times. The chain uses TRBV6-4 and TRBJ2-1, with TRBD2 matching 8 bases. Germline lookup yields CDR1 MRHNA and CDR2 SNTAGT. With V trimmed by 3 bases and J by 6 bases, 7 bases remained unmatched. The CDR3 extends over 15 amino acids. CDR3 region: CASSEGAGGLNEQFF. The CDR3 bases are TGTGCCAGCAGTGAAGGGGCGGGGGGACTCAATGAGCAGTTCTTC.

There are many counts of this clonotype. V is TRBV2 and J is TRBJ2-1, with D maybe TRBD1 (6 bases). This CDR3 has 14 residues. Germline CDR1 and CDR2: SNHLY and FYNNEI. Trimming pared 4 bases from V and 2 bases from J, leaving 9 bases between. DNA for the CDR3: TGTGCCAGCAGTGCCCAGGGGCCCTACAATGAGCAGTTCTTC. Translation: CASSAQGPYNEQFF.